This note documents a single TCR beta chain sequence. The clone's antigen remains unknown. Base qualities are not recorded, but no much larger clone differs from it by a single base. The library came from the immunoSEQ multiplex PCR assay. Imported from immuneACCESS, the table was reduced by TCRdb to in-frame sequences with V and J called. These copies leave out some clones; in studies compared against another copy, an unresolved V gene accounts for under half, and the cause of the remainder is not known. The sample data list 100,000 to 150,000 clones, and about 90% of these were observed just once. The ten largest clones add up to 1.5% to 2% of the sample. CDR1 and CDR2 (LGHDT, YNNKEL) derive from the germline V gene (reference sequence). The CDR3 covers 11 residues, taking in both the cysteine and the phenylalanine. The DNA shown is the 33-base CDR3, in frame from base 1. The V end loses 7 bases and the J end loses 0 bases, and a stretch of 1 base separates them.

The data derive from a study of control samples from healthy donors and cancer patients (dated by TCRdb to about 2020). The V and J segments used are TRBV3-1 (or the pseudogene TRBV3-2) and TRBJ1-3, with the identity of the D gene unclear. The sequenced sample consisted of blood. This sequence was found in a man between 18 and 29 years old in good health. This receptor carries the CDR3 CASTSGNTIYF. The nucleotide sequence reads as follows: TGTGCCAGCACCTCTGGAAACACCATATATTTT.